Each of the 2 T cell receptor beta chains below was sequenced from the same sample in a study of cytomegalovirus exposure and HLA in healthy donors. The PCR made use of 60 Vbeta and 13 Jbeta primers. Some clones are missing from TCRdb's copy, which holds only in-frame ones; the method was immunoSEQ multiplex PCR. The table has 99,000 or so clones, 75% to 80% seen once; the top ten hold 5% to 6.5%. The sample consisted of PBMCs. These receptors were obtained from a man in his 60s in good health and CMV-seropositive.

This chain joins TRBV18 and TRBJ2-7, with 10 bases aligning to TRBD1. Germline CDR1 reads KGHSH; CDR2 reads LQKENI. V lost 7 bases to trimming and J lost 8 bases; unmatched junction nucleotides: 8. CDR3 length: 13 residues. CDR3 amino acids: CASLKDRGTKQYF. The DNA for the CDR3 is TGTGCCAGCTTGAAGGACAGGGGGACCAAGCAGTACTTC.

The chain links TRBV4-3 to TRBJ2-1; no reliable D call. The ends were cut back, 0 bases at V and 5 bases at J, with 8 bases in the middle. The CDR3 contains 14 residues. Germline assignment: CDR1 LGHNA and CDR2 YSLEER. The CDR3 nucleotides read TGCGCCAGCAGCCAAGAAACCCCAGACAATGAGCAGTTCTTC. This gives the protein CASSQETPDNEQFF.